The 22 T cell receptor beta chains given below trace back to one sample, sequenced in a study of T cells in Graves' hyperthyroidism and ophthalmopathy. Authors of the study amplified TCR beta CDR3 regions from RNA transcripts. The HTBI primer set served for first-round RT-PCR of the TCR CDR3. TCRdb analysed the multiplex PCR reads with MiXCR anew, one entry per CDR3 protein. The repertoire holds about 600,000 distinct CDR3 sequences, with more than 12% as singletons. What was sequenced was blood. These receptor sequences come from a woman in her 50s with Graves' ophthalmopathy.

The chain uses TRBV7-9 and TRBJ2-7; D gene ambiguous. The germline CDR1 and CDR2 sequences are SEHNR and FQNEAQ (reference sequence). V lost 5 bases, J lost 7 bases, and 24 bases lay in between. The CDR3 runs 16 residues. The CDR3 spells CASSPPTGTRLMEQYF. DNA of the CDR3: TGTGCCAGCAGCCCCCCTACCGGCACCCGGTTGATGGAGCAGTACTTC.

This clonotype was found many times. V usage is TRBV28 and J usage is TRBJ1-5; a weak D match, TRBD1 (5 bases). Germline lookup yields CDR1 MDHEN and CDR2 SYDVKM. The CDR3 totals 16 residues. Trimming stripped 1 base from V and 1 base from J, with 11 bases between. CDR3 loop: CASSLLWGESNQPQHF. In nucleotides, the CDR3 is TGTGCCAGCAGTTTATTATGGGGGGAGAGCAATCAGCCCCAGCATTTT.

This clonotype was observed many times. The V and J genes are TRBV9 and TRBJ1-2; D unclear. Germline CDR1 SGDLS, CDR2 YYNGEE. There are 11 residues in the CDR3. V lost 6 bases and J 3 bases, leaving 6 bases between the germline ends. The CDR3 region has the DNA TGTGCCAGCAAGCGGGACTATGGCTACACCTTC. Translating gives CASKRDYGYTF.

This clonotype was counted only a few times. V is TRBV6-2 or TRBV6-3 and J is TRBJ1-5, with 8 bases that match TRBD1. With 6 bases clipped from V and 2 bases from J, the junction kept 6 bases outside the gene matches. Germline V gene sequence: CDR1 MNHEY, CDR2 SVGEGT. This CDR3 has 15 residues. CDR3 in DNA: TGTGCCAGCAGCGAGACAGGGGTCGGCAATCAGCCCCAGCATTTT. It yields the protein CASSETGVGNQPQHF.

This clonotype came up many times. The rearrangement links TRBV11-3 to TRBJ2-2, with D uncertain. Germline V gene sequence: CDR1 SGHNT, CDR2 YENEEA. The CDR3 totals 16 residues. Between the trimmed V and J ends, which lost 0 bases and 5 bases, there was a span of 13 bases. CDR3 sequence reads: CASSLDPTFGTGELFF. The CDR3 DNA is TGTGCCAGCAGCTTAGACCCTACCTTTGGGACCGGGGAGCTGTTTTTT.

This clonotype was seen many times. This chain connects TRBV11-2 to TRBJ2-7, with D perhaps TRBD1 (5 bases). The CDR3 length is 14 residues. CDR1 and CDR2 (germline): SGHAT, FQNNGV. V was clipped by 1 base and J by 3 bases, with 10 bases between them. This CDR3 is CASSLAGCYYEQYF. CDR3 bases: TGTGCCAGCAGCTTAGCAGGGTGTTACTACGAGCAGTACTTC.

The rearrangement links TRBV6-6 to TRBJ1-4, with D perhaps matching TRBD1 (5 bases). The germline gives CDR1 MNHNY, CDR2 SVGAGI (reference sequence). V shed 2 bases and J shed 7 bases, with 11 bases lying between them. This CDR3 is 14 amino acids long. CDR3 nucleotide sequence: TGTGCCAGCAGTTACCAGGGTCCCGGTGAAAAACTGTTTTTT. As protein: CASSYQGPGEKLFF.

This clonotype has just a few counts. The CDR3 region is CSVSRGGITGELFF. The CDR3 DNA reads TGCAGCGTTTCCAGGGGGGGGATCACCGGGGAGCTGTTTTTT. V and J are TRBV29-1 and TRBJ2-2; the D gene could be TRBD1 or TRBD2 (7 bases each). The CDR3 extends over 14 amino acids. Trimming stripped 5 bases from V and 4 bases from J, with 14 bases between. Looked up from germline, CDR1 is SQVTM and CDR2 is ANQGSEA.

The chain joins TRBV7-9 to TRBJ2-3; 10 bases align to TRBD1. This CDR3 is built from 15 residues. Germline V lookup: CDR1 SEHNR, CDR2 FQNEAQ (reference sequence). J lost 4 bases, V lost 6 bases, and 7 bases had no gene match. The CDR3 DNA reads TGTGCCAGCAGGGGCGGGACAGGGGAGGCAGATACGCAGTATTTT. Protein sequence: CASRGGTGEADTQYF.

This clonotype was observed a few times. V gene TRBV12-3 or TRBV12-4 combines with J gene TRBJ1-1; D is unclear. The CDR3 totals 13 residues. The V and J ends lost 7 bases and 5 bases respectively, with 14 bases between them. CDR3 nucleotides: TGTGCCAGCAATGCCTCTGGAAGGACTGAAGCTTTCTTT. The encoded protein is CASNASGRTEAFF.

Worth noting for this clonotype: This sequence may be a read error, since a much larger clone differs from it by one base. The genes are TRBV19 and TRBJ2-3, with TRBD2 matching over 10 bases. Per the germline V gene, CDR1 is LNHDA and CDR2 is SQIVND (reference sequence). The CDR3 is 16 amino acids. The CDR3 DNA sequence: TGTGCCAGTACCAAACTAGCGGGAACTAGCACAGGTACGCAGTATTTT. Translated, it gives CASTKLAGTSTGTQYF.

There are many counts of this clonotype. This rearrangement joins TRBV20-1 to TRBJ2-1; 13 nucleotides align to TRBD2. Trimming removed 5 bases from V and 5 bases from J; junction bases left unmatched: 9. This CDR3 has 16 amino acids. From germline, CDR1 is DFQATT and CDR2 SNEGSKA (reference sequence). CDR3 protein: CSAWTSGRTFNNEQFF. The CDR3 nucleotides are TGCAGTGCTTGGACTAGCGGGAGAACTTTTAACAATGAGCAGTTCTTC.

This clonotype occurred a few times. The chain uses TRBV10-3 and TRBJ1-4; TRBD1 matches 7 bases. V lost 3 bases and J lost 5; bases outside the gene matches: 6. The CDR3 spans 15 residues. From germline, CDR1 is ENHRY and CDR2 SYGVKD. CDR3 DNA: TGTGCCATCAGTGACCCGGGACAGCTAAATGAAAAACTGTTTTTT. Its protein is CAISDPGQLNEKLFF.

Notes on this clonotype: Germline is not matched at one junction end, which may reflect a read error. The chain links TRBV20-1 to TRBJ2-2; a possible D gene is TRBD2 (5 bases). CDR3 length: 15 residues. Germline V lookup: CDR1 DFQATT, CDR2 SNEGSKA (reference sequence). CDR3 sequence (DNA): TGCAGTGCTAGAGATCGGAGGAAGAACACCGGGGAGCCGTTTTTT. Its protein is CSARDRRKNTGEPFF.

This clonotype has at least ten counts. V gene TRBV10-3 combines with J gene TRBJ2-5; weak D call: TRBD2 (6 bases). The germline gives CDR1 ENHRY, CDR2 SYGVKD. Trimming removed 2 bases from V and 1 base from J, with 11 bases in between. This CDR3 region has 15 residues. In DNA, the CDR3 is TGTGCCATCAGTGAGGTTAGCGGAGTCCAAGAGACCCAGTACTTC. Its translation: CAISEVSGVQETQYF.

At least ten counts were recorded for this clonotype. The CDR3 protein is CASSYFQAGRYGYTF. CDR3 nucleotides: TGTGCCAGCAGTTATTTTCAGGCGGGGAGGTATGGCTACACCTTC. The rearrangement joins TRBV6-1 to TRBJ1-2; D unresolved. With 5 bases removed from V and 5 bases from J, the gap between germline ends came to 18 bases. This CDR3 comprises 15 residues. Germline lookup yields CDR1 MNHNS and CDR2 SASEGT.

This clonotype was detected ten times or more. The chain is built from TRBV18 and TRBJ2-1, with TRBD2 matching 13 bases. With V trimmed by 2 bases and J by 7 bases, 11 bases remained unmatched. The CDR3 is made up of 18 amino acids. Germline CDR1 KGHSH, CDR2 LQKENI. CDR3 DNA: TGTGCCAGCTCACCAACACCGAGGACTAGCGGGAGCGGGAATGAGCAGTTCTTC. Its translation: CASSPTPRTSGSGNEQFF.

Many counts were recorded for this clonotype. The gene calls are TRBV11-2 and TRBJ2-4; 8 bases line up with TRBD2. The CDR3 consists of 14 residues. With V trimmed by 5 bases and J by 5 bases, 5 bases remained unmatched. The germline CDR1 and CDR2 sequences are SGHAT and FQNNGV. CDR3 region: CASSPPGGENIQYF. Here the CDR3 DNA reads TGTGCCAGCAGCCCTCCCGGGGGGGAAAACATTCAGTACTTC.

This clonotype was picked up many times. V gene TRBV20-1 combines with J gene TRBJ1-1; D is undetermined. Deletions cut 3 bases from V and 3 bases from J, with 14 bases between. Germline V lookup: CDR1 DFQATT, CDR2 SNEGSKA (reference sequence). This CDR3 has 14 residues. The CDR3 DNA reads TGCAGTGCTAGGGATAAAAAGAAGTACACTGAAGCTTTCTTT. Protein product: CSARDKKKYTEAFF.

This clonotype was counted between two and nine times. The chain's CDR3 is CASSYSIQPQHF. Here the CDR3 DNA reads TGTGCCAGCAGTTACTCAATTCAGCCCCAGCATTTT. The chain employs TRBV6-2 or TRBV6-3 and TRBJ1-5; D is undetermined. This CDR3 is 12 amino acids long. Trimming left V 0 bases short and J 6 bases short, with 3 bases between. The V gene's germline CDR1 is MNHEY and CDR2 SVGEGT.

This clonotype was seen many times. V is TRBV28 and J is TRBJ2-7; no clear D. Trimming stripped 1 base from V and 4 bases from J, with 8 bases between. This CDR3 region has 13 residues. Per germline, CDR1 MDHEN and CDR2 SYDVKM. CDR3 nucleotide sequence: TGTGCCAGCAGTTTATCACCCGGGTACGAGCAGTACTTC. This encodes CASSLSPGYEQYF.

This clonotype was observed a few times. The rearrangement joins TRBV7-9 to TRBJ1-3; D gene unclear. Germline V gene data show CDR1 as SEHNR and CDR2 as FQNEAQ (reference sequence). With 2 bases removed from V and 0 bases from J, the gap between germline ends came to 20 bases. This CDR3 is 19 amino acids long. This chain's CDR3 is CASSLFLPLGANSGNTIYF. The CDR3 DNA reads TGTGCCAGCAGCTTATTTCTCCCTCTCGGCGCAAACTCTGGAAACACCATATATTTT.